The next 14 T cell receptor beta chains were all read from a single sample in a study of blood T cell repertoires in COVID-19. Here immunoSEQ multiplex PCR was the method, and the copy in TCRdb shows in-frame clones only, minus some. This table holds tens of thousands of clones, about 91% found once. What was sequenced was peripheral blood. These receptors were collected from a human donor with active COVID-19. The donor label of this sample is uncertain.

The chain's CDR3 is CASSLVGRGPQETQYF. CDR3 coding DNA: TGTGCCAGCAGCTTGGTCGGCAGGGGGCCCCAAGAGACCCAGTACTTC. The V and J genes are TRBV5-6 and TRBJ2-5; 8 nucleotides align to TRBD1. CDR3 length: 16 residues. J lost 1 base, V lost 0 bases, and 5 bases had no gene match. The germline V gene encodes CDR1 SGHDT and CDR2 YYEEEE.

The V and J genes are TRBV10-3 and TRBJ1-1, with 9 bases fitting TRBD1. Per the germline V gene, CDR1 is ENHRY and CDR2 is SYGVKD. The CDR3 is made up of 15 amino acids. V was pared by 0 bases and J by 3 bases, with 2 bases of the junction left unmatched. CDR3 residues: CAISESGTGYTEAFF. CDR3 in DNA: TGTGCCATCAGTGAGTCCGGGACAGGGTACACTGAAGCTTTCTTT.

CDR3 region: CASSGGLGPGETQYF. In nucleotides, the CDR3 is TGTGCCAGCAGCGGGGGACTAGGGCCGGGAGAGACCCAGTACTTC. This chain links TRBV7-2 with TRBJ2-5, with 8 positions matching TRBD2. Germline CDR1 and CDR2: SGHTA and FQGNSA. With V trimmed by 5 bases and J by 4 bases, 9 bases remained unmatched. This CDR3 contains 15 residues.

The rearrangement joins TRBV9 to TRBJ2-2; no firm D call. The CDR3 totals 15 residues. Germline lookup yields CDR1 SGDLS and CDR2 YYNGEE. V lost 3 bases to trimming and J lost 4 bases, with 13 bases between them. CDR3 coding DNA: TGTGCCAGCAGCGATCTAGATCCGGGCACCGGGGAGCTGTTTTTT. It is translated as CASSDLDPGTGELFF. Full variable domain (rest looked up from reference TRBV9 and TRBJ2-2): DSGVTQTPKHLITATGQRVTLRCSPRSGDLSVYWYQQSLDQGLQFLIQYYNGEERAKGNILERFSAQQFPDLHSELNLSSLELGDSALYFCASSDLDPGTGELFFGEGSRLTVL.

V and J are TRBV7-6 and TRBJ1-5; D perhaps matches TRBD1 (5 bases). Trimming removed 0 bases at V and 4 bases at J, with 10 bases between. This CDR3 has 15 amino acids. In germline, CDR1 is SGHVS, CDR2 FNYEAQ. The DNA of the CDR3 is TGTGCCAGCAGCTTAGCGCTTGGGGGGAATCAGCCCCAGCATTTT. Protein: CASSLALGGNQPQHF. The entire variable domain, with the rest obtained from reference TRBV7-6 and TRBJ1-5, is as follows: GAGVSQSPRYKVTKRGQDVALRCDPISGHVSLYWYRQALGQGPEFLTYFNYEAQQDKSGLPNDRFSAERPEGSISTLTIQRTEQRDSAMYRCASSLALGGNQPQHFGDGTRLSIL.

The J gene is TRBJ2-7, the V gene TRBV6-2 or TRBV6-3, with unresolved D. Germline loops: CDR1 MNHEY, CDR2 SVGEGT. Trimming took off 5 bases at V and 4 bases at J, with 6 bases between the two ends. This CDR3 is 11 amino acids long. CDR3 amino acids: CASSTGYEQYF. The CDR3 DNA reads as TGTGCCAGCAGTACCGGTTACGAGCAGTACTTC.

V gene TRBV6-6 combines with J gene TRBJ1-3; 8 bases agree with TRBD1. After removal of 2 bases from V and 0 bases from J, the junction contained 3 bases not matched to a gene. Germline CDR1 reads MNHNY; CDR2 reads SVGAGI (reference sequence). This CDR3 contains 16 residues. The CDR3 protein is CASSYQGQDSGNTIYF. CDR3 DNA: TGTGCCAGCAGTTACCAGGGACAGGACTCTGGAAACACCATATATTTT.

This chain uses TRBV11-2 with TRBJ2-7, with 7 bases matching TRBD2. With 5 bases clipped from V and 2 bases from J, the junction kept 6 bases outside the gene matches. The germline CDR1 and CDR2 sequences are SGHAT and FQNNGV. The CDR3 runs 14 residues. The CDR3 loop reads CASSQYRGAYEQYF. CDR3 DNA: TGTGCCAGCAGCCAATACCGGGGGGCCTACGAGCAGTACTTC.

The rearrangement joins TRBV7-2 to TRBJ2-1; 7 nucleotides match TRBD1. Germline values: CDR1 SGHTA, CDR2 FQGNSA. The CDR3 is 13 residues long. J lost 7 bases, V lost 5 bases, and 5 bases had no gene match. CDR3 sequence: CASSGTVRNEQFF. CDR3 DNA sequence: TGTGCCAGCAGCGGGACAGTGAGGAATGAGCAGTTCTTC.

The CDR3 loop reads CASSLDSAPRGQETQYF. The DNA for the CDR3 is TGTGCCAGCAGCTTGGACAGCGCTCCCCGGGGGCAAGAGACCCAGTACTTC. This sequence joins TRBV5-4 and TRBJ2-5, with D maybe TRBD2 (6 bases). The CDR3 totals 17 residues. Trimming removed 0 bases from V and 2 bases from J, with 17 bases in between. The germline gives CDR1 SGHNT, CDR2 YYREEE (reference sequence).

This sequence joins TRBV7-8 and TRBJ2-2; 7 bases match TRBD1. The germline CDR1 and CDR2 sequences are SGHVS and FQNEAQ. The V gene end was trimmed by 4 bases and the J gene end by 4 bases; junction bases not matched to a gene: 6. This CDR3 spans 15 amino acids. In nucleotides, the CDR3 is TGTGCCAGCAGCTCCTCGGGACAGTTCACCGGGGAGCTGTTTTTT. Translating it yields CASSSSGQFTGELFF.

This sequence joins TRBV6-2 or TRBV6-3 and TRBJ2-3; 9 positions match TRBD1. V lost 4 bases and J lost 3; bases outside the gene matches: 11. This CDR3 contains 17 residues. Germline CDR1 reads MNHEY; CDR2 reads SVGEGT. CDR3: CASSSNPGQGFTDTQYF. The CDR3 bases are TGTGCCAGCAGTTCGAACCCGGGACAGGGATTTACAGATACGCAGTATTTT.

In DNA form, the CDR3 reads TGTGCCAGCGGGCCAGGGTTCTCCTACGAGCAGTACTTC. Translating gives CASGPGFSYEQYF. The chain uses TRBV27 and TRBJ2-7; possible D gene TRBD1, 5 bases. The CDR3 has 13 residues. The V end lost 8 bases, the J end lost 0 bases, and 11 bases lay between the germline ends. Germline V gives CDR1 MNHEY, CDR2 SMNVEV (reference sequence).

Of note for this clone: Within the sample, other DNA sequences also encode this same CDR3. The V call is TRBV7-9, the J call TRBJ2-3; D unclear. Germline V CDR1 and CDR2: SEHNR, FQNEAQ (reference sequence). The CDR3 contains 13 residues. Trimming left V 2 bases short and J 1 base short, with 4 bases between. The CDR3 region is CASSLSGTDTQYF. The DNA for the CDR3 is TGTGCCAGCAGCTTATCCGGCACAGATACGCAGTATTTT.